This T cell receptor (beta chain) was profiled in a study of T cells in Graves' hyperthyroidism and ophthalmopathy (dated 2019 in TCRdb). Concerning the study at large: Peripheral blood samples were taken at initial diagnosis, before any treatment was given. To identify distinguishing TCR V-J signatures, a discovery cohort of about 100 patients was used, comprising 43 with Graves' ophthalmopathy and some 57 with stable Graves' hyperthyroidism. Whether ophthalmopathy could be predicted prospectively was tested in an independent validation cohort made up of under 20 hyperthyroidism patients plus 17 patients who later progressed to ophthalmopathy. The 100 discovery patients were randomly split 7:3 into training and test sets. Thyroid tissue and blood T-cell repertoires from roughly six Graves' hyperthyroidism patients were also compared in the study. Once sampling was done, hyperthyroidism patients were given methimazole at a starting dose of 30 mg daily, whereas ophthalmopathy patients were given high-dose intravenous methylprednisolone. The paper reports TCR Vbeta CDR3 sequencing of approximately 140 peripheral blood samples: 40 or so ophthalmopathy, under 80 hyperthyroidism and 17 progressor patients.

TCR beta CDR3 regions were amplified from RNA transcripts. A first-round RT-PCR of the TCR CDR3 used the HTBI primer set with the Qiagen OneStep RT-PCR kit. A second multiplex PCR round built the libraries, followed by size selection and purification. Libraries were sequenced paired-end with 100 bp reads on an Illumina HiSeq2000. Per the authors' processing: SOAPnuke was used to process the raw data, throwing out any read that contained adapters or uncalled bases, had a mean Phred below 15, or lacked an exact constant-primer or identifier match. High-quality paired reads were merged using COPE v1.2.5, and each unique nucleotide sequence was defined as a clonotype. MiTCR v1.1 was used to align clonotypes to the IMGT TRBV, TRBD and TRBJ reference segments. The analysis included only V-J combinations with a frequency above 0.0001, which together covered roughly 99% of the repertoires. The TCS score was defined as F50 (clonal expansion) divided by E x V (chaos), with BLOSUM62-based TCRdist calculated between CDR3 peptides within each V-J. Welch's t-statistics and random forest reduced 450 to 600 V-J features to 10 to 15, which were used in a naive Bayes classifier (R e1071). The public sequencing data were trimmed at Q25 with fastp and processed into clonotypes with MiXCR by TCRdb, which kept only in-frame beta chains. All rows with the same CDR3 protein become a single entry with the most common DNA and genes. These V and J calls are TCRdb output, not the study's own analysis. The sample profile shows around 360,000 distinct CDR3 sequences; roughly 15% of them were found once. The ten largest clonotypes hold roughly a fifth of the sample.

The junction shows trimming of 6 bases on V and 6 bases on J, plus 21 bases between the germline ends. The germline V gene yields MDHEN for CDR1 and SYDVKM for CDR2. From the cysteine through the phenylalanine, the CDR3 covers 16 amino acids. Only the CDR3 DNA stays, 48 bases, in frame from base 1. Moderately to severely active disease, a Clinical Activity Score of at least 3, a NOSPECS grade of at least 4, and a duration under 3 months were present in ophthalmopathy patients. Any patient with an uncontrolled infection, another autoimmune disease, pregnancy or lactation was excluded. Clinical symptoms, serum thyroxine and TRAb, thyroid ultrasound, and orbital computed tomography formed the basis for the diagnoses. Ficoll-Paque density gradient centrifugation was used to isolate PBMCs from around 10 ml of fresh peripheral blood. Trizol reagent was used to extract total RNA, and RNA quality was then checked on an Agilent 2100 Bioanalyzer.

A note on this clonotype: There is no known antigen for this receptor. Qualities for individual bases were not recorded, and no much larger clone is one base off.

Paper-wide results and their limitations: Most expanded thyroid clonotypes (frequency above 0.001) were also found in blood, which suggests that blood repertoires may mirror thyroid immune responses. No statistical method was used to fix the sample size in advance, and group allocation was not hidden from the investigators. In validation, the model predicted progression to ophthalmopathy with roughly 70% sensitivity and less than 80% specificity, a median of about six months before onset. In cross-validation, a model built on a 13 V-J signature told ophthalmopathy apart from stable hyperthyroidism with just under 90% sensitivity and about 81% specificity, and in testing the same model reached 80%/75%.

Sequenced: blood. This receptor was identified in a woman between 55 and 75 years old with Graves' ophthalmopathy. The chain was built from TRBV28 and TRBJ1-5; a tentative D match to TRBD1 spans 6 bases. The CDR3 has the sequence CASSSRRTGLPQPQHF. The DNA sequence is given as TGTGCCAGCAGCTCCCGTCGCACAGGGTTGCCTCAGCCCCAGCATTTT.